This T cell receptor (beta chain) was obtained from a study of T-cell reconstitution after alpha-beta-depleted transplantation in children. In germline, CDR1 is SGHTA, CDR2 FQGNSA. The length of the CDR3 is 12 residues. Trimming took 5 bases from V and 7 from J, leaving 12 bases between them. Preparation of the TCRbeta library involved a method that used unique molecular identifiers. From the PCR reads, TCRdb called clonotypes with MiXCR, one entry per CDR3 protein. The table includes 200,000 or so distinct CDR3 sequences, about 8.7% detected once. Sequenced material: PBMCs, mostly from graft donor cells, taken 360 days after TCRalphabeta/CD19-depleted stem cell transplant. The origin of this receptor is a male patient between 2 and 10 years old who had a stem cell transplant for acute myeloid leukemia, so the T cells may come from the graft donor. J is TRBJ2-7 and V is TRBV7-2; maybe TRBD1 (7 bases). Here the CDR3 DNA reads TGTGCCAGCAGCCAGGGGGGTTTAGAGCAGTACGTC. Translation gives CASSQGGLEQYV.